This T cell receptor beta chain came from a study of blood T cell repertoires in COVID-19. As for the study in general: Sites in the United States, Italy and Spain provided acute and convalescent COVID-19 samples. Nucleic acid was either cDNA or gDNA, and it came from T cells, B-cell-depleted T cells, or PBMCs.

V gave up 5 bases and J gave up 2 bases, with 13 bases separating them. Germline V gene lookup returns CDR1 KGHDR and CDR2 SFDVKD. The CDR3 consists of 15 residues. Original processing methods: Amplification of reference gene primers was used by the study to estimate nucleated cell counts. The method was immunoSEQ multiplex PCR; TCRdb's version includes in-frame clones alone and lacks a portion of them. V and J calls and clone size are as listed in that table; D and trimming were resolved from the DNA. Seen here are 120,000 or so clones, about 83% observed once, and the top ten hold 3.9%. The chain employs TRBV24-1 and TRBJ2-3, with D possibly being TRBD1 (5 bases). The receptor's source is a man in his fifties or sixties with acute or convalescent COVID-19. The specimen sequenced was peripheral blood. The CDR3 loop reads CATSVGPLLTDTQYF. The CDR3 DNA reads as TGTGCCACCAGTGTGGGGCCGTTGCTCACAGATACGCAGTATTTT.